This T cell receptor (beta chain) emerged from a study of identical twins. This clonotype was detected many times. The antigen remains undetermined. Healthy Caucasians made up all donors. Study findings and constraints: Some out-of-frame alpha sequences were shared by twins, and these showed excess low generation probability. Fewer insertions characterized abundant cord blood beta clonotypes, whereas memory repertoires showed none.

The V end was cut by 2 bases, the J end by 0 bases, with 5 bases between. The CDR3 is made up of 13 amino acids. The germline V gene encodes CDR1 MNHEY and CDR2 SMNVEV (reference sequence). In TCRdb, the 5' RACE reads were re-called with MiXCR into one record per CDR3 protein. The sample has hundreds of thousands of distinct CDR3 sequences; around 9.7% are singletons. These same data were also listed under a study on yellow fever vaccine responses in identical twins.

The sequencing input was CD8+ T cells sorted from blood. V usage is TRBV27 and J usage is TRBJ2-7, with a tentative D call TRBD1 (5 bases). The receptor was isolated from a woman under 30 in good health. The CDR3 DNA sequence: TGTGCCAGCAGTTTAACAGGCTCCTACGAGCAGTACTTC. Translation: CASSLTGSYEQYF.